These T cell receptor beta chains were read from a single sample in a study of T cell responses to AZD1222 COVID-19 vaccine. The data were produced by immunoSEQ multiplex PCR, yet TCRdb's version contains in-frame clones alone and is incomplete. The sample yields some 120,000 clones, 70% to 90% seen once. Sequenced here: peripheral blood, sampled on day 0 of AZD1222 vaccination. These receptors were collected from an adult in good health. Each CDR3 is given without its conserved first and last residue. Each record gives: D gene, V gene, J gene, CDR3 protein. The D gene is left open where the match is weak.

d_call: -
v_call: TRBV4-3
j_call: TRBJ1-2
cdr3_aa: ASSQARGDLYGYT

d_call: -
v_call: TRBV6-6
j_call: TRBJ2-1
cdr3_aa: ASSEDWSSYNEQF

d_call: TRBD1
v_call: TRBV23-1
j_call: TRBJ1-6
cdr3_aa: ASSLRRGDSPLH

d_call: -
v_call: TRBV27
j_call: TRBJ2-3
cdr3_aa: ASSFRGGAPDTQY

d_call: TRBD1
v_call: TRBV10-3
j_call: TRBJ2-1
cdr3_aa: AISPVLDRGNEQF

d_call: -
v_call: TRBV5-6
j_call: TRBJ1-6
cdr3_aa: ASSLGQWGSPLH

d_call: -
v_call: TRBV11-2
j_call: TRBJ2-7
cdr3_aa: ASSSLQWDYEQY

d_call: -
v_call: TRBV19
j_call: TRBJ1-5
cdr3_aa: ASSIAGGRNQPQH

d_call: TRBD2
v_call: TRBV2
j_call: TRBJ2-5
cdr3_aa: ASRGPGTSARETQY

d_call: -
v_call: TRBV28
j_call: TRBJ1-1
cdr3_aa: ASSLWGNEAF

d_call: -
v_call: TRBV9
j_call: TRBJ1-6
cdr3_aa: ASSVDRGSPLH

d_call: TRBD1
v_call: TRBV29-1
j_call: TRBJ1-2
cdr3_aa: SVSPGQGNGYT

d_call: -
v_call: TRBV29-1
j_call: TRBJ1-1
cdr3_aa: SVGGGTEAF

d_call: -
v_call: TRBV11-3
j_call: TRBJ1-2
cdr3_aa: ASSLAGYGYT

d_call: -
v_call: TRBV7-6
j_call: TRBJ2-3
cdr3_aa: ASSRLDTQY

d_call: -
v_call: TRBV6-5
j_call: TRBJ1-5
cdr3_aa: ASHPRRDSNQPQH

d_call: -
v_call: TRBV5-5
j_call: TRBJ2-7
cdr3_aa: ASSLEGDSFYEQY

d_call: -
v_call: TRBV19
j_call: TRBJ2-3
cdr3_aa: ASSDGPSSTDTQY

d_call: -
v_call: TRBV12-5
j_call: TRBJ2-5
cdr3_aa: ASGDSNQETQY

d_call: -
v_call: TRBV3-1/TRBV3-2
j_call: TRBJ2-1
cdr3_aa: ASSQDRQDLSSYNEQF

d_call: -
v_call: TRBV18
j_call: TRBJ1-2
cdr3_aa: ASSRGGRNYGYT

d_call: -
v_call: TRBV18
j_call: TRBJ1-6
cdr3_aa: ASSPGQENSPLH

d_call: TRBD2
v_call: TRBV7-2
j_call: TRBJ2-2
cdr3_aa: ASSLGRGGTGELF

d_call: TRBD2
v_call: TRBV5-4
j_call: TRBJ2-5
cdr3_aa: ASSFVAGSQETQY

d_call: TRBD1
v_call: TRBV11-3
j_call: TRBJ2-6
cdr3_aa: ASSGDRGNVLT

d_call: -
v_call: TRBV29-1
j_call: TRBJ2-1
cdr3_aa: SVDAGVYNEQF

d_call: -
v_call: TRBV6-5
j_call: TRBJ2-3
cdr3_aa: ASSLYGPIDTQY

d_call: -
v_call: TRBV7-8
j_call: TRBJ2-7
cdr3_aa: ASSDPHHGYEQY

d_call: -
v_call: TRBV7-9
j_call: TRBJ2-7
cdr3_aa: ASSPPNGQSSYEQY

d_call: -
v_call: TRBV10-3
j_call: TRBJ2-2
cdr3_aa: AISESKGGTAGELF

d_call: -
v_call: TRBV7-8
j_call: TRBJ2-5
cdr3_aa: ASSRITSKVETQY

d_call: -
v_call: TRBV4-3
j_call: TRBJ1-1
cdr3_aa: ASSQDPQGGNTEAF

d_call: -
v_call: TRBV3-1/TRBV3-2
j_call: TRBJ1-2
cdr3_aa: ASSHRGPGGYT

d_call: -
v_call: TRBV2
j_call: TRBJ1-2
cdr3_aa: ASSNGGFYGYT

d_call: -
v_call: TRBV9
j_call: TRBJ2-2
cdr3_aa: ASSVLSQGSGGELF

d_call: -
v_call: TRBV28
j_call: TRBJ1-6
cdr3_aa: ASSPPHGNNSPLH

d_call: TRBD1
v_call: TRBV11-1
j_call: TRBJ2-3
cdr3_aa: ASSPGQRSWTDTQY

d_call: -
v_call: TRBV5-1
j_call: TRBJ1-6
cdr3_aa: ASSLTVNSPLH

d_call: -
v_call: TRBV7-3
j_call: TRBJ2-2
cdr3_aa: ASSLGEVSGNTGELF

d_call: TRBD1
v_call: TRBV30
j_call: TRBJ1-4
cdr3_aa: AWSRDRGNEKLF

d_call: -
v_call: TRBV14
j_call: TRBJ2-5
cdr3_aa: ASSQDVGITQETQY

d_call: TRBD1
v_call: TRBV7-2
j_call: TRBJ1-6
cdr3_aa: ASSSGQGGDSPLH

d_call: -
v_call: TRBV5-1
j_call: TRBJ2-3
cdr3_aa: ASSFPTVRSDTQY

d_call: TRBD2
v_call: TRBV7-6
j_call: TRBJ2-1
cdr3_aa: ASSLPTAGGNNEQF

d_call: -
v_call: TRBV11-2
j_call: TRBJ1-5
cdr3_aa: ASSLFSNQPQH

d_call: -
v_call: TRBV4-3
j_call: TRBJ2-1
cdr3_aa: ASSPGGPMSEQF

d_call: TRBD2
v_call: TRBV6-2/TRBV6-3
j_call: TRBJ2-1
cdr3_aa: ASSSGTSGFPGGNEQF

d_call: -
v_call: TRBV18
j_call: TRBJ1-2
cdr3_aa: ASSPPDGPHGYT

d_call: TRBD2
v_call: TRBV6-5
j_call: TRBJ2-2
cdr3_aa: ASNGGRWLTGELF

d_call: -
v_call: TRBV30
j_call: TRBJ1-2
cdr3_aa: AWSVLGGRLRGYT

d_call: -
v_call: TRBV7-2
j_call: TRBJ2-2
cdr3_aa: ASSLDWNTGELF

d_call: -
v_call: TRBV18
j_call: TRBJ1-2
cdr3_aa: ASSPDGWAYGYT

d_call: TRBD1
v_call: TRBV5-6
j_call: TRBJ1-2
cdr3_aa: ASSPGQDYGYT